One sample yielded the 24 T cell receptor beta chains listed below, sequenced in a study of OX40 agonist ivuxolimab in advanced cancers. Method: immunoSEQ multiplex PCR; TCRdb's copy keeps in-frame clones and lacks some. The sample lists approximately 79,000 clones, 85% to 90% occurring once. The sequences come from CD4+ or CD8+ T cells sorted from blood, collected in a trial of the OX40 agonist ivuxolimab. All receptors come from an adult with an advanced solid tumor such as melanoma, head and neck, liver or kidney cancer.

This chain links TRBV20-1 with TRBJ1-4; a weak D match, TRBD1 (5 bases). The germline gives CDR1 DFQATT, CDR2 SNEGSKA (reference sequence). Trimming removed 6 bases from V and 9 bases from J, with 11 bases in between. The CDR3 has 11 amino acids. The CDR3 region is CSAPLGQKLFF. The CDR3 bases are TGCAGTGCCCCCCTGGGGCAAAAACTGTTTTTT.

Only one count was recorded for this clone. The chain recombines TRBV5-1 with TRBJ2-7; D is possibly TRBD2 (6 bases). Trimming took 4 bases from V and 4 from J, leaving 21 bases between them. Germline values: CDR1 SGHRS, CDR2 YFSETQ. The CDR3 is made up of 16 amino acids. In DNA, the CDR3 is TGCGCCAGCAGCCAACGCTGGGCTAGCGTTGGGTACGAGCAGTACTTC. Its translation: CASSQRWASVGYEQYF.

V gene TRBV28 combines with J gene TRBJ1-2; TRBD1 is a possible D gene (6 bases). Germline lookup yields CDR1 MDHEN and CDR2 SYDVKM. CDR3 length equals 15 residues. V was trimmed by 6 bases and J by 3 bases, leaving 17 bases between them. In nucleotides, the CDR3 is TGTGCCAGCAGCATTACAGGGCCCCGCCACTATGGCTACACCTTC. It codes for CASSITGPRHYGYTF.

The chain is built from TRBV6-5 and TRBJ2-5; TRBD1 matches at 9 bases. The J segment lost 4 bases and the V segment lost 5 bases, leaving 5 bases of the junction unmatched. The CDR3 sequence is 14 residues long. Looked up from germline, CDR1 is MNHEY and CDR2 is SVGAGI. CDR3 amino acids: CASSRTGVVETQYF. The CDR3 DNA reads as TGTGCCAGCAGTAGGACAGGGGTAGTAGAGACCCAGTACTTC.

This chain joins TRBV5-4 and TRBJ2-7, with no clear D. Germline lookup yields CDR1 SGHNT and CDR2 YYREEE (reference sequence). CDR3 length: 11 amino acids. Trimming shortened V by 3 bases and J by 3 bases, and 4 bases separated the two germline ends. CDR3 nucleotide sequence: TGTGCCAGCAGCTCCAACTACGAGCAGTACGTC. The encoded protein is CASSSNYEQYV.

This clone has just one count. This chain uses TRBV5-1 with TRBJ2-3, with unresolved D. The CDR3 has 15 amino acids. The V end was cut by 1 base, the J end by 0 bases, with 9 bases between. Germline lookup yields CDR1 SGHRS and CDR2 YFSETQ. The CDR3 coding sequence is TGCGCCAGCAGCTTGTTCGGAACAAGCACAGATACGCAGTATTTT. This sequence encodes CASSLFGTSTDTQYF.

J is TRBJ1-5 and V is TRBV6-6, with no clear D. The CDR3 contains 16 residues. V shed 2 bases and J shed 3 bases, with 14 bases lying between them. Germline V gene data show CDR1 as MNHNY and CDR2 as SVGAGI (reference sequence). The CDR3 nucleotides are TGTGCCAGCAGTTACGACCCAAGGGCTTACAATCAGCCCCAGCATTTT. It codes for CASSYDPRAYNQPQHF.

The rearrangement links TRBV2 to TRBJ2-5, with 10 bases identical to TRBD2. Trimming took 7 bases from V and 5 from J; bases not matched to a gene: 13. The CDR3 covers 16 residues. Germline V gene data show CDR1 as SNHLY and CDR2 as FYNNEI. In DNA, the CDR3 is TGTGCCAGCACCCGGGGCTCTAGCGGGGGCTTTGAGACCCAGTACTTC. Encoded protein: CASTRGSSGGFETQYF.

V is TRBV5-1 and J is TRBJ1-2; D is possibly TRBD1 (6 bases). CDR1 SGHRS and CDR2 YFSETQ come from the germline V gene. V lost 4 bases and J lost 4, with 20 bases in between. The CDR3 sequence is 16 residues long. CDR3 bases: TGCGCCAGCAGCGTTGGTGTGGGGGGCGTGAGCTATGGCTACACCTTC. Translating gives CASSVGVGGVSYGYTF.

The genes are TRBV5-1 and TRBJ2-5; the D is unclear. The CDR3 runs 13 residues. V lost 4 bases and J lost 2, with 9 bases in between. The germline CDR1 and CDR2 sequences are SGHRS and YFSETQ. The CDR3 sequence: CASSNGPQETQYF. DNA for the CDR3: TGCGCCAGCAGCAATGGACCGCAAGAGACCCAGTACTTC.

This chain joins TRBV5-8 and TRBJ1-2; 7 bases are shared with TRBD1. The CDR3 has 15 amino acids. V lost 5 bases and J lost 1; bases outside the gene matches: 8. Per germline, CDR1 SGHTS and CDR2 YDEGEE. The CDR3 loop reads CASSWDSGLNYGYTF. For the CDR3, the DNA is TGTGCCAGCAGTTGGGACAGCGGTCTTAACTATGGCTACACCTTC.

V and J are TRBV2 and TRBJ2-2; perhaps D is TRBD1 or TRBD2 (7 bases each). V dropped 6 bases and J dropped 1 base, with 12 bases sitting between them. The CDR3 totals 15 residues. Germline V gives CDR1 SNHLY, CDR2 FYNNEI. CDR3: CASSPRGGNTGELFF. As DNA, the CDR3 is TGTGCCAGCAGCCCCAGGGGGGGGAACACCGGGGAGCTGTTTTTT.

The chain combines TRBV29-1 with TRBJ2-3; the match to TRBD1 covers 7 bases. J lost 10 bases, V lost 1 base, and 5 bases had no gene match. Germline CDR1 and CDR2: SQVTM and ANQGSEA. The CDR3 has 12 amino acids. The CDR3 bases are TGCAGCGTTGAAGCCCCGGGACAGCCGCAGTATTTT. Amino acid sequence: CSVEAPGQPQYF.

The chain combines TRBV30 with TRBJ1-2; 8 bases fit TRBD1. Germline V CDR1 and CDR2: GTSNPN, SVGIG (reference sequence). CDR3 size: 14 residues. The V gene end was trimmed by 1 base and the J gene end by 7 bases; junction bases not matched to a gene: 8. CDR3 coding DNA: TGTGCCTGGAGTGAAAGGACAGGGACAACTGGCTACACCTTC. This encodes CAWSERTGTTGYTF.

The chain combines TRBV6-1 with TRBJ1-2, with D hard to call. CDR3 size: 13 residues. The germline V and J ends were trimmed by 6 bases and 0 bases, with 8 bases remaining between them. The germline V gene encodes CDR1 MNHNS and CDR2 SASEGT. CDR3 residues: CASRDGANYGYTF. The DNA for the CDR3 is TGTGCCAGCAGGGACGGAGCTAACTATGGCTACACCTTC.

The rearrangement uses TRBV6-5 and TRBJ2-2; D is possibly TRBD1 (6 bases). The ends were cut back, 6 bases at V and 3 bases at J, with 11 bases in the middle. Germline-derived CDR1 and CDR2 are MNHEY and SVGAGI. The CDR3 totals 14 residues. The CDR3 nucleotides read TGTGCCAGCAGAGTCAACAGGGACACCGGGGAGCTGTTTTTT. This encodes CASRVNRDTGELFF.

The chain employs TRBV5-1 and TRBJ2-7; 16 bases fit TRBD2. This CDR3 has 14 residues. Losses at the gene ends were 7 bases for V and 5 bases for J; bases not matched to a gene: 3. From germline, CDR1 is SGHRS and CDR2 YFSETQ. The CDR3 region is CASGTSGGANEQYF. CDR3 nucleotides: TGCGCCAGCGGGACTAGCGGGGGGGCCAACGAGCAGTACTTC.

The CDR3 DNA follows: TGTGCCATCAGGGTCCAGGGTATGAACACTGAAGCTTTCTTT. Its translation is CAIRVQGMNTEAFF. This chain connects TRBV10-3 to TRBJ1-1; tentative D call: TRBD1 (5 bases). Germline V lookup: CDR1 ENHRY, CDR2 SYGVKD. The CDR3 is made up of 14 amino acids. Trimming cost V 6 bases and J 0 bases, with 11 bases left between them.

V usage is TRBV27 and J usage is TRBJ1-6, with TRBD1 identical over 7 bases. The V gene's germline CDR1 is MNHEY and CDR2 SMNVEV (reference sequence). The CDR3 spans 15 residues. V shed 6 bases, J shed 6 bases, and the junction held 8 bases outside the gene matches. The CDR3 reads CASRATGFGNSPLHF. The CDR3, as DNA: TGTGCCAGCAGAGCGACAGGGTTTGGTAATTCACCCCTCCACTTT.

V gene TRBV4-2 combines with J gene TRBJ1-2, with 9 bases matching TRBD1. Germline CDR1 LGHNA, CDR2 YNFKEQ. The CDR3 contains 16 residues. V lost 0 bases and J lost 7; bases outside the gene matches: 9. The CDR3 spells CASSQDSWGQGAGYTF. CDR3 sequence (DNA): TGTGCCAGCAGCCAAGATAGTTGGGGACAGGGAGCTGGCTACACCTTC.

V and J are TRBV6-5 and TRBJ1-1, with D possibly matching TRBD1 (6 bases). V was trimmed by 6 bases and J by 6 bases, leaving 14 bases between them. Germline V gene lookup returns CDR1 MNHEY and CDR2 SVGAGI. CDR3 size: 13 residues. CDR3 bases: TGTGCCAGCAGACTAGGGACAAGCGCTGAAGCTTTCTTT. The encoded protein is CASRLGTSAEAFF.

V is TRBV18 and J is TRBJ2-3, with no clear D. Germline-derived CDR1 and CDR2 are KGHSH and LQKENI. Trimming stripped 2 bases from V and 2 bases from J, with 17 bases between. This CDR3 has 17 residues. CDR3 DNA sequence: TGTGCCAGCTCACCATCTCGCGTTTGGGGAAACACAGATACGCAGTATTTT. Translating gives CASSPSRVWGNTDTQYF.

This rearrangement joins TRBV4-2 to TRBJ1-5, with 9 positions matching TRBD1. The junction had 5 bases not matched to a gene; V was cut back by 0 bases and J by 8 bases. Per germline, CDR1 LGHNA and CDR2 YNFKEQ. The CDR3 extends over 15 amino acids. The CDR3 loop is CASSQEGQGLEPQHF. Written as DNA, the CDR3 is TGTGCCAGCAGCCAAGAGGGACAGGGCTTAGAGCCCCAGCATTTT.

The chain employs TRBV18 and TRBJ1-6; D is unclear. CDR3 length: 15 amino acids. Germline CDR1 KGHSH, CDR2 LQKENI. Deletions cut 3 bases from V and 8 bases from J, with 14 bases between. The CDR3 sequence: CASSPKEAVYSPLHF. The CDR3 DNA reads TGTGCCAGCTCACCGAAGGAAGCAGTATATTCACCCCTCCACTTT.